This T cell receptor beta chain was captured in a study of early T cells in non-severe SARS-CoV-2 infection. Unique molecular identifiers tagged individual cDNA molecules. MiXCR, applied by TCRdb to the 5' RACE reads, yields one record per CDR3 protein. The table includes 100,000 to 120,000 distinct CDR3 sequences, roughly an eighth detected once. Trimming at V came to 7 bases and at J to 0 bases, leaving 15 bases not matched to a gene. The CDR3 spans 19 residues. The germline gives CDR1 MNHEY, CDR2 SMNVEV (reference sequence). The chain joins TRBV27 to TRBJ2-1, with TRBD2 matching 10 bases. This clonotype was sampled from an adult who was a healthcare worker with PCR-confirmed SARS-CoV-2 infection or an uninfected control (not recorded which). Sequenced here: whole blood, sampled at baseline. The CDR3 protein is CASTRVSGRSTSSYNEQFF. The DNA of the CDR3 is TGTGCCAGCACCCGGGTTAGCGGGAGGTCTACTAGCTCCTACAATGAGCAGTTCTTC.